The next 14 T cell receptor beta chains were all read from a single sample in a study of blood T cell repertoires in COVID-19. Clones were read by immunoSEQ multiplex PCR, and TCRdb kept only the in-frame ones, dropping some. Found here are 35,000 to 55,000 clones, 82% of them singletons; the top ten hold about 4%. What was sequenced was peripheral blood. Receptors were obtained from a woman in her seventies with acute or convalescent COVID-19.

V gene TRBV7-3 combines with J gene TRBJ1-2; TRBD1 is a possible D gene (6 bases). The V gene's germline CDR1 is SGHTA and CDR2 FQGTGA. Trimming pared 6 bases from V and 2 bases from J, leaving 10 bases between. This CDR3 has 13 amino acids. The CDR3 spells CASSPGANYGYTF. DNA for the CDR3: TGTGCCAGCAGTCCAGGGGCCAACTATGGCTACACCTTC.

The V call is TRBV7-9, the J call TRBJ2-2; the D gene is possibly TRBD1 (5 bases). This CDR3 has 16 residues. Deletions cut 5 bases from V and 1 base from J, with 14 bases between. CDR1 SEHNR and CDR2 FQNEAQ come from the germline V gene (reference sequence). The CDR3 is CASSDPSGKNTGELFF. In DNA form, the CDR3 reads TGTGCCAGCAGCGATCCGTCAGGGAAGAACACCGGGGAGCTGTTTTTT.

The chain recombines TRBV28 with TRBJ2-6; 7 nucleotides align to TRBD1. CDR1 is MDHEN, CDR2 SYDVKM, per germline. With 3 bases clipped from V and 0 bases from J, the junction kept 11 bases outside the gene matches. This CDR3 is built from 19 residues. The CDR3 coding sequence is TGTGCCAGCAGTTTGGGACAGACAAAGGCGCTCTCTGGGGCCAACGTCCTGACTTTC. Encoded protein: CASSLGQTKALSGANVLTF.

The V call is TRBV19, the J call TRBJ1-1; D uncertain. This CDR3 comprises 15 residues. Germline CDR1 and CDR2: LNHDA and SQIVND (reference sequence). Trimming left V 6 bases short and J 1 base short, with 15 bases between. CDR3 nucleotides: TGTGCCAGTAGCCCCACCCCGGGGAAGAACACTGAAGCTTTCTTT. This translates into CASSPTPGKNTEAFF.

The genes are TRBV5-4 and TRBJ2-1; 7 bases are a match to TRBD2. The V segment lost 4 bases and the J segment 0 bases; nucleotides outside the gene matches: 4. The germline V gene encodes CDR1 SGHNT and CDR2 YYREEE (reference sequence). The CDR3 has 15 amino acids. The CDR3 spells CASSLAASSYNEQFF. The DNA of the CDR3 is TGTGCCAGCAGCCTAGCGGCCAGCTCCTACAATGAGCAGTTCTTC.

This chain links TRBV19 with TRBJ2-1; TRBD2 matches 12 bases. Germline V gene data show CDR1 as LNHDA and CDR2 as SQIVND (reference sequence). Unmatched junction bases numbered 6, after V lost 8 bases and J lost 4 bases. The CDR3 totals 15 residues. CDR3 sequence reads: CASSLAGGAYNEQFF. The CDR3 DNA reads TGTGCCAGTTCTCTAGCGGGAGGGGCTTACAATGAGCAGTTCTTC.

The CDR3 DNA reads TGCGCCAGCAGCTTGGCCTCTAGCGGAGGGGGCACCGGGGAGCTGTTTTTT. Protein: CASSLASSGGGTGELFF. The rearrangement uses TRBV5-1 and TRBJ2-2, with D possibly TRBD2 on 7 matching bases. Germline CDR1 is SGHRS and CDR2 is YFSETQ. Trimming removed 0 bases from V and 4 bases from J, with 16 bases in between. The CDR3 extends over 17 amino acids.

This chain joins TRBV6-2 or TRBV6-3 and TRBJ2-7, with unresolved D. Trimming removed 0 bases at V and 3 bases at J, with 12 bases between. CDR3 size: 15 residues. CDR1 and CDR2 from the germline V gene are MNHEY and SVGEGT. CDR3 in amino acids: CASSYSTASIYEQYF. CDR3 DNA: TGTGCCAGCAGTTACTCGACGGCTAGTATCTACGAGCAGTACTTC.

This clone is classed as medium-sized. This chain connects TRBV7-9 to TRBJ1-1; TRBD1 is a possible D gene (6 bases). CDR1 is SEHNR, CDR2 FQNEAQ, per germline (reference sequence). Trimming took off 5 bases at V and 5 bases at J, with 18 bases between the two ends. The CDR3 runs to 15 residues. The CDR3 sequence is CASSPTTGIRTEAFF. For the CDR3, the DNA is TGTGCCAGCAGCCCCACGACAGGAATTCGGACTGAAGCTTTCTTT. Full variable domain (missing parts from reference TRBV7-9 and TRBJ1-1): DTGVSQNPRHKITKRGQNVTFRCDPISEHNRLYWYRQTLGQGPEFLTYFQNEAQLEKSRLLSDRFSAERPKGSFSTLEIQRTEQGDSAMYLCASSPTTGIRTEAFFGQGTRLTVV.

This chain connects TRBV7-3 to TRBJ2-1; D is perhaps TRBD1 (5 bases). The germline V gene has CDR1 SGHTA and CDR2 FQGTGA. CDR3 length equals 14 residues. The V end was cut by 4 bases, the J end by 7 bases, with 14 bases between. DNA for the CDR3: TGTGCCAGCAGCTCAGACAGATTCAAAAATGAGCAGTTCTTC. Its protein product is CASSSDRFKNEQFF.

J is TRBJ2-6 and V is TRBV4-1; D is perhaps TRBD2 (5 bases). Trimming cost V 4 bases and J 2 bases, with 12 bases left between them. CDR1 and CDR2 from the germline V gene are MGHRA and YSYEKL. The CDR3 consists of 16 residues. This CDR3 is CASSLTGTTGANVLTF. CDR3 sequence (DNA): TGCGCCAGCAGCCTCACGGGAACAACTGGGGCCAACGTCCTGACTTTC.

In its sample, this clone was seen a few times. V gene TRBV5-6 combines with J gene TRBJ1-2, with no clear D. The CDR3 has 14 residues. The germline CDR1 and CDR2 sequences are SGHDT and YYEEEE. V was trimmed by 2 bases and J by 0 bases, leaving 8 bases between them. CDR3 in DNA: TGTGCCAGCAGCTTATGGGAGTCTAACTATGGCTACACCTTC. Its translation is CASSLWESNYGYTF.

This clone was seen only once. The rearrangement links TRBV6-5 to TRBJ2-5, with 7 bases matching TRBD2. The V gene end was trimmed by 5 bases and the J gene end by 5 bases; junction bases not matched to a gene: 8. This CDR3 is built from 14 residues. Looked up from germline, CDR1 is MNHEY and CDR2 is SVGAGI. CDR3 nucleotide sequence: TGTGCCAGCAGTCCCCGGCCCGGGGGGGAGACCCAGTACTTC. This encodes CASSPRPGGETQYF.

In this sample, this clone turned up once. V gene TRBV7-9 combines with J gene TRBJ2-3; 8 positions match TRBD1. The germline CDR1 and CDR2 sequences are SEHNR and FQNEAQ (reference sequence). The CDR3 runs 16 residues. With V trimmed by 5 bases and J by 2 bases, 9 bases remained unmatched. In DNA, the CDR3 is TGTGCCAGCAGCCGCCGACAGGGGACGTTCACAGATACGCAGTATTTT. This translates into CASSRRQGTFTDTQYF.